These T cell receptor beta chains were read from a single sample in a study of blood T cell repertoires in COVID-19. The protocol was immunoSEQ multiplex PCR, while the TCRdb copy is restricted to in-frame clones and leaves out a portion. The profile shows 250,000 to 300,000 clones, 87% of them singletons. The sample was peripheral blood. These receptors were obtained from a woman in her forties who had recovered from COVID-19. Both conserved end residues are part of each CDR3. Each record gives: clone size, V gene, D gene, J gene, CDR3 protein, CDR3 DNA. The D gene is left open where the match is weak. Clone size is shown for a subset of rows, as once, few, many or a class of expanded clone.

>.|TRBV19|TRBD1|TRBJ2-6
CASSPRTGKLGGANVLTF
TGTGCCAGTAGTCCTCGGACAGGGAAGCTGGGTGGGGCCAACGTCCTGACTTTC
>few|TRBV3-1/TRBV3-2|TRBD1|TRBJ1-3
CASSPRPGQASGNTIYF
TGTGCCAGCAGCCCGCGTCCGGGACAGGCCTCTGGAAACACCATATATTTT
>once|TRBV7-2|.|TRBJ1-2
CASSLGPGDYGYTF
TGTGCCAGCAGCTTAGGGCCAGGGGACTATGGCTACACCTTC
>.|TRBV7-2|TRBD1|TRBJ1-2
CASSLVPGQGLGTYGYTF
TGTGCCAGCAGCTTAGTCCCGGGACAGGGACTCGGTACCTATGGCTACACCTTC
>.|TRBV12-5|TRBD2|TRBJ2-1
CASGLGSTSVNEQFF
TGTGCTAGTGGTTTGGGCTCGACTAGCGTCAATGAGCAGTTCTTC
>.|TRBV7-3|TRBD1|TRBJ2-7
CASSLGQAGEQYF
TGTGCCAGCAGCCTCGGACAGGCGGGCGAGCAGTACTTC
>.|TRBV9|TRBD1|TRBJ1-2
CASSIDRGEGDYGYTF
TGTGCCAGCAGCATTGACAGGGGGGAAGGAGACTATGGCTACACCTTC
>.|TRBV7-6|.|TRBJ2-5
CASSPRALVQETQYF
TGTGCCAGCAGCCCGCGGGCCCTAGTACAAGAGACCCAGTACTTC
>.|TRBV7-9|.|TRBJ1-2
CASSLAAAGARGYTF
TGTGCCAGCAGCTTAGCTGCGGCAGGGGCGAGGGGCTACACCTTC
>.|TRBV5-1|TRBD2|TRBJ2-1
CASSPGLAGSSYNEQFF
TGCGCCAGCAGCCCGGGACTAGCGGGGAGCTCCTACAATGAGCAGTTCTTC
>.|TRBV12-5|TRBD1|TRBJ1-5
CASGPPGQGEPFNQPQHF
TGTGCTAGTGGTCCCCCGGGACAGGGGGAGCCCTTTAATCAGCCCCAGCATTTT
>.|TRBV7-9|TRBD1|TRBJ1-4
CASSPGTGDEKLFF
TGTGCCAGCAGCCCTGGGACAGGGGATGAAAAACTGTTTTTT
>.|TRBV10-3|.|TRBJ2-3
CAIRPLASTDTQYF
TGTGCCATCAGACCACTAGCTAGCACAGATACGCAGTATTTT
>.|TRBV5-6|.|TRBJ2-1
CASSLRPQGEQFF
TGTGCCAGCAGCTTACGACCCCAGGGTGAGCAGTTCTTC
>few|TRBV5-6|.|TRBJ2-7
CASSPYRVTYEQYF
TGTGCCAGCAGCCCGTACAGGGTGACCTACGAGCAGTACTTC
>.|TRBV27|TRBD1|TRBJ2-7
CASSPLGGGTAYEQYF
TGTGCCAGCAGTCCCCTAGGGGGCGGAACAGCCTACGAGCAGTACTTC
>.|TRBV6-2/TRBV6-3|.|TRBJ1-5
CASSLGGTGNQPQHF
TGTGCCAGCAGCCTCGGGGGTACGGGCAATCAGCCCCAGCATTTT
>.|TRBV7-2|TRBD1|TRBJ1-6
CASSRSRDRGNSPLHF
TGTGCCAGCAGCAGAAGCCGGGACAGGGGAAATTCACCCCTCCACTTT
>.|TRBV27|TRBD1|TRBJ1-1
CASSDRGMNTEAFF
TGTGCCAGCAGTGACAGGGGAATGAACACTGAAGCTTTCTTT
>.|TRBV9|.|TRBJ2-3
CASSVGGGTTDTQYF
TGTGCCAGCAGCGTAGGAGGCGGGACGACAGATACGCAGTATTTT
>.|TRBV14|TRBD1|TRBJ2-3
CASSNAVGQGYTQYF
TGTGCCAGCAGCAATGCAGTGGGACAGGGATATACGCAGTATTTT
>.|TRBV15|.|TRBJ1-1
CATSLPGMNTEAFF
TGTGCCACCAGCCTGCCGGGGATGAACACTGAAGCTTTCTTT
>.|TRBV4-3|TRBD1|TRBJ2-1
CASSQVRGGPYNEQFF
TGCGCCAGCAGCCAAGTTCGAGGGGGCCCATACAATGAGCAGTTCTTC
>.|TRBV18|.|TRBJ1-2
CASSPDRANYGYTF
TGTGCCAGCTCACCCGACAGAGCTAACTATGGCTACACCTTC
>.|TRBV7-9|.|TRBJ2-7
CASSLGPFIYEQYF
TGTGCCAGCAGCTTAGGGCCTTTCATCTACGAGCAGTACTTC
>.|TRBV5-1|TRBD1|TRBJ1-2
CASSFGDRERHYGYTF
TGCGCCAGCAGCTTCGGGGACAGGGAAAGGCACTATGGCTACACCTTC
>.|TRBV27|.|TRBJ1-1
CASSLFGAGVNTEAFF
TGTGCCAGCAGTTTATTTGGGGCAGGAGTAAACACTGAAGCTTTCTTT
>.|TRBV5-6|.|TRBJ1-3
CASSLSRNTIYF
TGTGCCAGCAGCTTATCGCGTAACACCATATATTTT
>.|TRBV5-4|TRBD1|TRBJ2-2
CASSLQGADGGLFF
TGTGCCAGCAGCTTACAGGGGGCGGACGGCGGGCTGTTTTTT
>once|TRBV6-6|TRBD1|TRBJ1-2
CASSYVNRGNYGYTF
TGTGCCAGCAGTTACGTTAACAGGGGCAACTATGGCTACACCTTC
>.|TRBV18|.|TRBJ1-5
CASSQESNQPQHF
TGTGCCAGCTCACAGGAGAGCAATCAGCCCCAGCATTTT
>.|TRBV5-1|.|TRBJ1-1
CASATGLNTEAFF
TGCGCCAGCGCAACAGGGTTGAACACTGAAGCTTTCTTT
>few|TRBV19|TRBD1|TRBJ1-2
CASSIPRQGYYGYTF
TGTGCCAGTAGTATACCCAGACAGGGGTACTATGGCTACACCTTC
>.|TRBV4-2|TRBD2|TRBJ2-1
CASSGTSGGAYEQFF
TGTGCCAGCAGCGGTACTAGCGGGGGGGCCTATGAGCAGTTCTTC
>few|TRBV10-2|TRBD2|TRBJ2-1
CASSDSGGGTYNEQFF
TGCGCCAGCAGTGATTCAGGCGGGGGGACCTACAATGAGCAGTTCTTC
>.|TRBV5-1|.|TRBJ1-1
CASSLTGNTEAFF
TGCGCCAGCAGCTTAACAGGGAACACTGAAGCTTTCTTT
>.|TRBV15|.|TRBJ1-2
CATSRDITAREYGYTF
TGTGCCACCAGCAGAGATATCACAGCCCGAGAATATGGCTACACCTTC
>.|TRBV9|.|TRBJ2-5
CASSITGDQETQYF
TGTGCCAGCAGCATAACAGGCGATCAAGAGACCCAGTACTTC
>.|TRBV4-3|TRBD1|TRBJ1-1
CASSQHRGRAEAFF
TGCGCCAGCAGCCAACACAGGGGCAGGGCTGAAGCTTTCTTT
>.|TRBV27|.|TRBJ1-2
CASSLYVGTPDGYTF
TGTGCCAGCAGTCTATACGTCGGGACACCCGACGGCTACACCTTC
>.|TRBV7-9|.|TRBJ2-7
CASSSPGSGRAYEQYF
TGTGCCAGCAGCTCCCCCGGGAGCGGCAGGGCCTACGAGCAGTACTTC
>.|TRBV6-2/TRBV6-3|.|TRBJ1-2
CASSYPGQSYNYGYTF
TGTGCCAGCAGTTACCCCGGACAATCTTATAACTATGGCTACACCTTC
>.|TRBV4-3|.|TRBJ2-2
CASSQDGINTGELFF
TGCGCCAGCAGCCAAGACGGGATCAACACCGGGGAGCTGTTTTTT
>.|TRBV6-5|.|TRBJ1-2
CASTDRRGRHYGYTF
TGTGCCAGCACCGACCGGCGGGGCCGCCACTATGGCTACACCTTC
>.|TRBV30|.|TRBJ1-4
CAWSPPGKGIEKLFF
TGTGCCTGGAGTCCCCCAGGGAAGGGGATTGAAAAACTGTTTTTT
>few|TRBV7-9|.|TRBJ1-2
CASSDSPWGQGDYGYTF
TGTGCCAGCAGCGACAGTCCATGGGGCCAAGGTGACTATGGCTACACCTTC
>.|TRBV29-1|TRBD2|TRBJ2-1
CSVVLGTSGGLYNEQFF
TGCAGCGTTGTCCTCGGGACTAGCGGGGGGCTTTACAATGAGCAGTTCTTC
>once|TRBV5-1|.|TRBJ2-5
CASSLYSPYQETQYF
TGCGCCAGCAGCTTATACAGCCCCTACCAAGAGACCCAGTACTTC
>.|TRBV5-1|.|TRBJ1-5
CASSLSGGRNQPQHF
TGCGCCAGCAGCTTGTCCGGGGGGAGGAATCAGCCCCAGCATTTT
>.|TRBV5-1|.|TRBJ2-3
CASSLASGGSDTQYF
TGCGCCAGCAGCTTGGCCTCAGGGGGGTCAGATACGCAGTATTTT
>.|TRBV5-5|.|TRBJ1-5
CASSLWNRDNQPQHF
TGTGCCAGCAGCTTGTGGAACAGGGACAATCAGCCCCAGCATTTT
>.|TRBV7-2|.|TRBJ1-6
CASSSGRSYNSPLHF
TGTGCCAGCAGCTCCGGGAGGTCCTATAATTCACCCCTCCACTTT
>.|TRBV6-5|TRBD1|TRBJ2-7
CASSYRDRVVYEQYF
TGTGCCAGCAGTTACCGGGACAGAGTTGTCTACGAGCAGTACTTC
>.|TRBV6-2/TRBV6-3|.|TRBJ1-2
CASSYNRDGYTF
TGTGCCAGCAGTTACAACAGGGATGGCTACACCTTC